Presented here are 6 T cell receptor beta chains from one specimen sequenced in a study of blood T cell repertoires in COVID-19. Repertoires were generated with immunoSEQ multiplex PCR, while TCRdb's copy carries only in-frame clones and drops some. The table has fewer than 120,000 clones, less than 85% seen once. Sequenced input: peripheral blood. The receptors stem from a woman older than 75 with acute or convalescent COVID-19.

The rearrangement links TRBV30 to TRBJ1-6, with a tentative D call TRBD1 (6 bases). The germline V gene encodes CDR1 GTSNPN and CDR2 SVGIG (reference sequence). The CDR3 is 14 residues long. V lost 4 bases and J lost 10, with 17 bases in between. The CDR3 loop reads CAWNKGTGLSPLHF. CDR3 nucleotide sequence: TGTGCCTGGAATAAAGGCACAGGGTTGTCACCCCTCCACTTT.

This clone was observed once. In DNA, the CDR3 is TGTGCCAGCAGCTTATATCAAAGGGGGCAAGAGACCCAGTACTTC. Translating gives CASSLYQRGQETQYF. The genes are TRBV11-2 and TRBJ2-5, with TRBD1 as a possible D gene (6 bases). This CDR3 contains 15 residues. Trimming shortened V by 2 bases and J by 2 bases, and 12 bases separated the two germline ends. The germline gives CDR1 SGHAT, CDR2 FQNNGV.

This sequence joins TRBV4-2 and TRBJ2-2; D gene uncertain. V shed 2 bases and J shed 4 bases, with 11 bases lying between them. The CDR3 covers 15 residues. Germline CDR1 LGHNA, CDR2 YNFKEQ. The CDR3 region is CASSQIVGATGELFF. In nucleotides, the CDR3 is TGTGCCAGCAGCCAAATAGTAGGAGCCACCGGGGAGCTGTTTTTT.

The genes are TRBV19 and TRBJ2-5, with TRBD1 matching over 7 bases. The CDR3 length is 16 residues. J was trimmed by 3 bases and V by 0 bases; bases with no gene match: 7. Per germline, CDR1 LNHDA and CDR2 SQIVND (reference sequence). This CDR3 is CASSIEGQVPEETQYF. DNA of the CDR3: TGTGCCAGTAGTATAGAAGGACAGGTCCCAGAAGAGACCCAGTACTTC.

This clone has just one count. The chain has TRBV5-1 and TRBJ1-2; possible D gene TRBD1, 6 bases. Trimming removed 0 bases from V and 4 bases from J, with 16 bases in between. This CDR3 has 16 amino acids. The germline V gene encodes CDR1 SGHRS and CDR2 YFSETQ. The CDR3 loop reads CASSLGGGTLSYGYTF. In DNA form, the CDR3 reads TGCGCCAGCAGCTTGGGAGGTGGGACATTAAGCTATGGCTACACCTTC.

CDR3 residues: CASRFDGAYEQYF. CDR3 nucleotide sequence: TGTGCCAGCAGGTTCGACGGGGCCTACGAGCAGTACTTC. The rearrangement uses TRBV7-2 and TRBJ2-7; D may be TRBD2 (5 bases). The CDR3 has 13 amino acids. Germline values: CDR1 SGHTA, CDR2 FQGNSA. Trimming left V 6 bases short and J 2 bases short, with 11 bases between.